Listed below are T cell receptor beta chains from one sample, sequenced in a study of human T cells and chemical hapten exposure. One entry per CDR3 protein, called by TCRdb with MiXCR from the RACE reads. The table lists about 47,000 distinct CDR3 sequences, about 4.1% of them singletons, with 5.8% in the top ten. Sequenced: whole blood. The receptor source for this set is a human donor in good health. Some clones in this sample may be carry-over from other donors' samples. Both conserved end residues are part of each CDR3. The D gene is left open where the match is weak. Expanded clones get a size class; other rows say once, few or many, or leave the size out.

D gene	clone size	V gene	J gene	CDR3 protein	CDR3 DNA
.	many	TRBV14	TRBJ2-7	CASSQDQYSPYEQYF	TGTGCCAGCAGCCAAGACCAGTACAGTCCCTACGAGCAGTACTTC
.	few	TRBV15	TRBJ1-1	CATSRVMGTEAFF	TGTGCCACCAGCAGAGTAATGGGGACTGAAGCTTTCTTT
.	many	TRBV21-1	TRBJ2-2	CARSSCPPPGLAGKRGTGELFF	TGTGCCAGAAGCTCTTGTCCACCTCCGGGACTAGCGGGAAAAAGGGGCACCGGGGAGCTGTTTTTT
.	.	TRBV6-6	TRBJ1-1	CASSKGAGALNTEAFF	TGTGCCAGCAGCAAAGGGGCGGGGGCTTTGAACACTGAAGCTTTCTTT
.	.	TRBV25-1	TRBJ2-2	CASSATGGFRGAGELFF	TGTGCCAGCAGTGCAACTGGCGGCTTCAGGGGCGCCGGGGAGCTGTTTTTT
.	few	TRBV11-2	TRBJ2-7	CASSVTRAEEYF	TGTGCCAGCAGCGTAACCAGGGCGGAAGAGTACTTC
TRBD1	.	TRBV5-1	TRBJ2-1	CASSPHRGPAWEQFF	TGCGCCAGCAGCCCTCACAGGGGACCGGCCTGGGAGCAGTTCTTC
TRBD1	many	TRBV4-1	TRBJ1-5	CASSQDDIRTGGNQPQHF	TGCGCCAGCAGCCAAGATGACATAAGGACAGGGGGCAATCAGCCCCAGCATTTT
.	.	TRBV29-1	TRBJ1-1	CSVAKGTEAFF	TGCAGCGTTGCTAAGGGGACTGAAGCTTTCTTT
.	.	TRBV13	TRBJ2-1	CASSLNREQFF	TGTGCCAGCAGCTTAAACAGGGAGCAGTTCTTC
.	.	TRBV5-6	TRBJ2-7	CASSLYPPRTVSYEQYF	TGTGCCAGCAGCTTGTACCCACCCAGGACAGTCTCCTACGAGCAGTACTTC
.	many	TRBV9	TRBJ2-7	CASSERVGHPYEQYF	TGTGCCAGCAGCGAAAGAGTAGGGCACCCCTACGAGCAGTACTTC
.	many	TRBV9	TRBJ2-1	CASSEEDYNEQFF	TGTGCCAGCAGCGAGGAAGACTACAATGAGCAGTTCTTC
TRBD1	many	TRBV5-1	TRBJ1-4	CASQLGTANEKLFF	TGCGCCAGCCAGCTCGGGACAGCTAATGAAAAACTGTTTTTT
.	many	TRBV20-1	TRBJ2-2	CSARVGGNTGELFF	TGCAGTGCTAGGGTGGGGGGTAACACCGGGGAGCTGTTTTTT
.	many	TRBV28	TRBJ2-7	CASSFPDIGERNYEQYF	TGTGCCAGCAGTTTCCCCGACATAGGGGAACGAAACTACGAGCAGTACTTC
.	many	TRBV20-1	TRBJ2-3	CSAKTPGGTDTQYF	TGCAGTGCTAAAACGCCAGGGGGCACAGATACGCAGTATTTT
.	few	TRBV28	TRBJ2-2	CASSLRTVTGELFF	TGTGCCAGCAGTCTCCGGACAGTCACCGGGGAGCTGTTTTTT
.	many	TRBV29-1	TRBJ2-5	CSVVRGGETQYF	TGCAGCGTAGTCAGGGGGGGAGAGACCCAGTACTTC
.	many	TRBV3-1	TRBJ1-2	CASSQGPERGYTF	TGTGCCAGCAGCCAAGGGCCTGAACGTGGCTACACCTTC
.	many	TRBV28	TRBJ2-1	CASRSTPNYNEQFF	TGTGCCAGCAGGTCTACCCCCAATTACAATGAGCAGTTCTTC
.	.	TRBV4-2	TRBJ1-1	CASSQVGASPYLMNTEAFF	TGTGCCAGCAGCCAAGTTGGGGCCAGTCCTTATTTGATGAACACTGAAGCTTTCTTT
TRBD2	many	TRBV27	TRBJ2-2	CASGGRGTGELFF	TGTGCCAGCGGCGGGAGAGGTACCGGGGAGCTGTTTTTT
.	many	TRBV5-1	TRBJ2-3	CASSGGTWSTDTQYF	TGCGCCAGCAGCGGGGGAACTTGGTCCACAGATACGCAGTATTTT
.	many	TRBV5-1	TRBJ1-4	CASSLTGYNEKLFF	TGCGCCAGCAGCCTGACAGGATACAATGAAAAACTGTTTTTT
.	many	TRBV28	TRBJ2-6	CASIKGGSGANVLTF	TGTGCCAGCATCAAAGGGGGGTCTGGGGCCAACGTCCTGACTTTC
.	many	TRBV24-1	TRBJ1-5	CATSDQDQPQHF	TGTGCCACCAGTGATCAAGATCAGCCCCAGCATTTT
TRBD2	many	TRBV28	TRBJ2-3	CASSFGGSLDTQYF	TGTGCCAGCAGTTTTGGCGGGAGCCTAGATACGCAGTATTTT
.	many	TRBV28	TRBJ2-6	CASSLGGSGANVLTF	TGTGCCAGCAGTTTAGGGGGCTCTGGGGCCAACGTCCTGACTTTC
.	many	TRBV7-9	TRBJ2-5	CASSLSAGQETQYF	TGTGCCAGCAGCTTAAGTGCCGGACAAGAGACCCAGTACTTC
.	.	TRBV5-1	TRBJ2-7	CASCGSRGYEQYF	TGCGCCAGCTGCGGAAGTCGGGGCTACGAGCAGTACTTC
TRBD1	few	TRBV3-1	TRBJ1-1	CASSRTGGTEAFF	TGTGCCAGCAGCCGGACAGGGGGCACTGAAGCTTTCTTT
.	many	TRBV28	TRBJ1-2	CASSLIASGYTF	TGTGCCAGCAGTCTCATTGCCAGTGGCTACACCTTC
.	.	TRBV7-3	TRBJ2-1	CASSSDRGLATGNEQFF	TGTGCCAGCAGCTCGGATCGGGGGCTAGCGACGGGCAATGAGCAGTTCTTC
TRBD2	many	TRBV28	TRBJ2-7	CASSLLGGGEQYF	TGTGCCAGCAGTTTATTGGGGGGGGGCGAGCAGTACTTC
TRBD2	many	TRBV11-2	TRBJ2-5	CASSWGGSETQYF	TGTGCCAGCAGCTGGGGCGGGAGTGAGACCCAGTACTTC